A single sample gave rise to the 26 T cell receptor beta chains below, sequenced in a study of shared clonotypes between healthy human individuals. Profiling relied on immunoSEQ multiplex PCR, and the TCRdb table lists in-frame clones only, not all of them. The sample lists about 1.5 million clones; over 95% were seen once. The source material was naive CD4+ T cells sorted from blood. As to subset: CD45RA+ positively selected. These receptors all come from a man younger than 40 in good health.

This clone was seen a single time. This chain connects TRBV11-3 to TRBJ1-5; perhaps TRBD1 as D (5 bases). V was clipped by 1 base and J by 7 bases, with 11 bases between them. Germline lookup yields CDR1 SGHNT and CDR2 YENEEA. The CDR3 has 14 amino acids. The CDR3 region is CASSLAGRNQPQHF. DNA for the CDR3: TGTGCCAGCAGCTTAGCGGGACGTAACCAGCCCCAGCATTTT.

The chain joins TRBV28 to TRBJ1-1, with 12 bases that match TRBD1. V trimming: 9 bases; J trimming: 10 bases; junction bases outside the gene matches: 12. CDR3 length: 14 amino acids. Germline CDR1 MDHEN, CDR2 SYDVKM. CDR3 sequence: CASMVNRDRGRAFF. CDR3 in DNA: TGTGCCAGTATGGTTAACCGGGACAGGGGGCGAGCTTTCTTT.

This clone has just one count. The chain is built from TRBV5-1 and TRBJ2-3; tentatively, D is TRBD1 or TRBD2 (5 bases each). The CDR3 is made up of 15 amino acids. Per the germline V gene, CDR1 is SGHRS and CDR2 is YFSETQ. V was cut by 4 bases and J by 5 bases, with 17 bases left in between. The CDR3, as DNA: TGCGCCAGCAGCCCCTGGGACGGTAGAGGAGATACGCAGTATTTT. Its translation is CASSPWDGRGDTQYF.

This clone showed up just once. Other nucleotide sequences in the sample specify the same CDR3. This chain uses TRBV5-1 with TRBJ2-7, with TRBD2 matching over 11 bases. CDR1 SGHRS and CDR2 YFSETQ come from the germline V gene. The CDR3 runs 15 residues. Germline trimming cut 0 bases from V and 4 bases from J; bases unmatched to any gene: 3. CDR3 DNA: TGCGCCAGCAGCTTGGCCGGGACTAGCGGATACGAGCAGTACTTC. This gives the protein CASSLAGTSGYEQYF.

V usage is TRBV10-3 and J usage is TRBJ2-5; 7 bases match TRBD1. This CDR3 is built from 13 residues. Germline CDR1 ENHRY, CDR2 SYGVKD. V was clipped by 11 bases and J by 1 base; unmatched bases: 7. DNA of the CDR3: TGTGCCTCTAGAAGGGGGCCCCAAGAGACCCAGTACTTC. Translated: CASRRGPQETQYF.

This chain links TRBV7-8 with TRBJ2-7; possible D gene TRBD2, 6 bases. CDR1 and CDR2 from the germline V gene are SGHVS and FQNEAQ. This CDR3 is built from 15 residues. Trimming shortened V by 1 base and J by 5 bases, and 15 bases separated the two germline ends. Here the CDR3 DNA reads TGTGCCAGCAGCTTAGGGGTAGCGGCAGTCAACGAGCAGTACTTC. Translating gives CASSLGVAAVNEQYF.

The chain links TRBV19 to TRBJ1-2, with 10 bases lining up with TRBD1. Germline V gives CDR1 LNHDA, CDR2 SQIVND (reference sequence). The J segment lost 5 bases and the V segment lost 7 bases, leaving 10 bases of the junction unmatched. The CDR3 has 15 amino acids. This CDR3 is CASTLGTGDQYGYTF. In DNA form, the CDR3 reads TGTGCCAGTACCCTAGGGACAGGGGACCAATATGGCTACACCTTC. Supplemented by reference TRBV19 and TRBJ1-2, the full variable domain reads DGGITQSPKYLFRKEGQNVTLSCEQNLNHDAMYWYRQDPGQGLRLIYYSQIVNDFQKGDIAEGYSVSREKKESFPLTVTSAQKNPTAFYLCASTLGTGDQYGYTFGSGTRLTVV.

This chain links TRBV9 with TRBJ2-1; TRBD2 agrees at 8 bases. The CDR3 spans 15 residues. J was trimmed by 5 bases and V by 0 bases; bases with no gene match: 4. Per germline, CDR1 SGDLS and CDR2 YYNGEE. In DNA form, the CDR3 reads TGTGCCAGCAGCGTAGTTCCGGGAGGGGACAATGAGCAGTTCTTC. Protein sequence: CASSVVPGGDNEQFF.

This clone has a single count. This chain connects TRBV11-2 to TRBJ1-1; TRBD1 might be the D (5 bases). The CDR3 spans 14 residues. The ends were cut back, 1 base at V and 4 bases at J, with 10 bases in the middle. Germline V gene lookup returns CDR1 SGHAT and CDR2 FQNNGV. CDR3 region: CASSLVAGTTEAFF. The CDR3 bases are TGTGCCAGCAGCTTAGTTGCGGGGACCACTGAAGCTTTCTTT.

This clone appeared once. The J gene is TRBJ2-3, the V gene TRBV6-1; no clear D gene. The CDR3 length is 12 residues. V lost 6 bases to trimming and J lost 1 base, with 5 bases between them. Germline V CDR1 and CDR2: MNHNS, SASEGT. CDR3 in DNA: TGTGCCAGCAGGACTGGCACAGATACGCAGTATTTT. Its translation is CASRTGTDTQYF.

For this clone: Distinct nucleotide sequences in the sample also encode this CDR3. This rearrangement joins TRBV27 to TRBJ2-3; no firm D call. Trimming cost V 0 bases and J 6 bases, with 10 bases left between them. Germline V gene data show CDR1 as MNHEY and CDR2 as SMNVEV (reference sequence). The CDR3 extends over 14 amino acids. For the CDR3, the DNA is TGTGCCAGCAGTTTATCGCCAGGCTTGGATACGCAGTATTTT. It encodes CASSLSPGLDTQYF.

This clone was seen a single time. The V gene is TRBV21-1, the J gene TRBJ2-1. TRBV21-1 is shown as a pseudogene. The CDR3 is 18 amino acids. The CDR3 spells CASSPRFRWEHFIDEQFF. The CDR3 DNA reads TGTGCCAGCAGCCCTAGGTTTCGTTGGGAACACTTCATCGATGAGCAGTTCTTC.

V is TRBV18 and J is TRBJ2-7; D possibly corresponds to TRBD1 (6 bases). The CDR3 is made up of 18 amino acids. Trimming took 0 bases from V and 2 from J, leaving 20 bases between them. Germline V gene lookup returns CDR1 KGHSH and CDR2 LQKENI. The CDR3 region is CASSPPVPGARGPYEQYF. The DNA of the CDR3 is TGTGCCAGCTCACCACCGGTACCCGGGGCCAGGGGCCCCTACGAGCAGTACTTC.

As DNA, the CDR3 is TGTGCCAGCTCCATGCTGGCTAGCGGGAGTCCAGCGAACACCGGGGAGCTGTTTTTT. It yields the protein CASSMLASGSPANTGELFF. This sequence joins TRBV18 and TRBJ2-2; TRBD2 agrees at 10 bases. V lost 6 bases to trimming and J lost 0 bases; unmatched junction nucleotides: 13. CDR1 and CDR2 (germline): KGHSH, LQKENI. The CDR3 is made up of 19 amino acids. The whole variable domain, filled in from reference TRBV18 and TRBJ2-2, reads NAGVMQNPRHLVRRRGQEARLRCSPMKGHSHVYWYRQLPEEGLKFMVYLQKENIIDESGMPKERFSAEFPKEGPSILRIQQVVRGDSAAYFCASSMLASGSPANTGELFFGEGSRLTVL.

This clone came up once. The chain employs TRBV28 and TRBJ2-7, with D possibly called TRBD1 or TRBD2 (5 bases each). Germline V gene data show CDR1 as MDHEN and CDR2 as SYDVKM. The CDR3 is 15 amino acids. V was clipped by 0 bases and J by 0 bases, with 9 bases between them. The CDR3 DNA is TGTGCCAGCAGTTTATGGGCAGGGAGCTCCTACGAGCAGTACTTC. The encoded protein is CASSLWAGSSYEQYF.

J is TRBJ2-7 and V is TRBV28; TRBD2 agrees at 7 bases. Trimming cost V 10 bases and J 0 bases; bases outside gene matches: 6. The V gene's germline CDR1 is MDHEN and CDR2 SYDVKM. The CDR3 spans 13 residues. In DNA form, the CDR3 reads TGTGCCATCAAGCGGGACCTCTCCTACGAGCAGTACTTC. Translated: CAIKRDLSYEQYF.

The rearrangement uses TRBV7-8 and TRBJ2-6, with D tentatively TRBD1 (6 bases). V lost 1 base and J lost 0, with 13 bases in between. Germline CDR1 reads SGHVS; CDR2 reads FQNEAQ. The CDR3 is 18 amino acids. The CDR3 loop reads CASSLVTGIGSGANVLTF. For the CDR3, the DNA is TGTGCCAGCAGCTTAGTAACAGGGATCGGCTCTGGGGCCAACGTCCTGACTTTC.

The chain is built from TRBV19 and TRBJ1-2; D ambiguous. The CDR3 loop spans 13 amino acids. V lost 6 bases and J lost 8, with 16 bases in between. Germline values: CDR1 LNHDA, CDR2 SQIVND (reference sequence). CDR3 in amino acids: CASSLWSRLGYTF. CDR3 bases: TGTGCCAGTAGCCTATGGTCTAGGCTGGGCTACACCTTC.

The V call is TRBV19, the J call TRBJ1-2; D is uncertain. In germline, CDR1 is LNHDA, CDR2 SQIVND (reference sequence). The CDR3 sequence is 15 residues long. The V end lost 0 bases, the J end lost 8 bases, and 16 bases lay between the germline ends. The DNA for the CDR3 is TGTGCCAGTAGTATAGACCCCAGAGCAGTAACCGGCTACACCTTC. It codes for CASSIDPRAVTGYTF.

The rearrangement joins TRBV28 to TRBJ2-7; 10 bases align to TRBD2. The CDR3 sequence is 15 residues long. Germline CDR1 MDHEN, CDR2 SYDVKM. V trimming: 4 bases; J trimming: 3 bases; junction bases outside the gene matches: 6. Here the CDR3 reads CASSSQAGGDYEQYF. The DNA of the CDR3 is TGTGCCAGCAGTTCCCAAGCGGGAGGGGACTACGAGCAGTACTTC.

CDR3: CASSLGRGQGYSNQPQHF. CDR3 coding DNA: TGTGCCAGCAGCTTGGGGCGAGGACAGGGCTATAGCAATCAGCCCCAGCATTTT. This chain connects TRBV5-6 to TRBJ1-5; 8 positions match TRBD1. J was trimmed by 0 bases and V by 0 bases; bases with no gene match: 8. The CDR3 totals 18 residues. CDR1 and CDR2 (germline): SGHDT, YYEEEE.

The count of this clone is one. The chain uses TRBV19 and TRBJ1-5; TRBD1 might be the D (6 bases). The germline CDR1 and CDR2 sequences are LNHDA and SQIVND (reference sequence). The CDR3 consists of 15 residues. The V end was cut by 7 bases, the J end by 3 bases, with 16 bases between. This chain's CDR3 is CASTYLTGSNQPQHF. As DNA, the CDR3 is TGTGCCAGTACCTACCTGACAGGCTCCAATCAGCCCCAGCATTTT.

The V gene is TRBV2, the J gene TRBJ2-3; D is perhaps TRBD1 (5 bases). The CDR3 totals 14 residues. Trimming removed 7 bases at V and 6 bases at J, with 17 bases between. Germline V gene data show CDR1 as SNHLY and CDR2 as FYNNEI. In DNA, the CDR3 is TGTGCCAGCAAGGCAGGGCCCACCCTGGATACGCAGTATTTT. Translation gives CASKAGPTLDTQYF. The full variable domain, in which reference TRBV2 and TRBJ2-3 provide the parts outside the CDR3, is EPEVTQTPSHQVTQMGQEVILRCVPISNHLYFYWYRQILGQKVEFLVSFYNNEISEKSEIFDDQFSVERPDGSNFTLKIRSTKLEDSAMYFCASKAGPTLDTQYFGPGTRLTVL.

The rearrangement links TRBV19 to TRBJ2-1; 16 bases align to TRBD2. The trim removed 10 bases at V and 9 bases at J, leaving 6 bases unmatched. This CDR3 contains 14 residues. The germline V gene encodes CDR1 LNHDA and CDR2 SQIVND (reference sequence). The DNA of the CDR3 is TGTGCCACTCGAGGGACTAGCGGGAGGGCTGAGCAGTTCTTC. Translated, it gives CATRGTSGRAEQFF.

CDR3 sequence: CASSPARVETQYF. DNA for the CDR3: TGTGCCAGCAGCCCCGCAAGGGTCGAGACGCAGTATTTT. The chain couples TRBV4-2 to TRBJ2-3; no clear D. V lost 4 bases, J lost 9 bases, and 14 bases lay in between. CDR3 length: 13 residues. The germline V gene encodes CDR1 LGHNA and CDR2 YNFKEQ.

The rearrangement joins TRBV29-1 to TRBJ2-7; tentatively, D is TRBD2 (5 bases). The CDR3 extends over 13 amino acids. V lost 6 bases and J lost 1, with 13 bases in between. Germline V lookup: CDR1 SQVTM, CDR2 ANQGSEA. The CDR3 nucleotides read TGCAGCGTCCCCCGACTACCTTCCTACGAGCAGTACTTC. It yields the protein CSVPRLPSYEQYF.